These 22 T cell receptor delta chains originate from one sample sequenced in a study of γδ T cells in repeated Plasmodium falciparum infection. Flow sorting of PBMC yielded separate Vgamma9/Vdelta2+ and Vdelta2-negative gammadelta T cell populations for bulk repertoire analysis. TCRdb reanalyzed the multiplex PCR reads using CATT. Of around 86,000 delta-chain clones listed, over 1.3% were seen once; the top ten hold over 8%. Specimen: gamma-delta T cells from blood. The source of these receptors is a pool of human donors (malaria-infected and uninfected, not separated).

This clone was seen only a few times. A much larger clone differs from this one at a single base, so this may be a read error. This sample also contains other DNA sequences that code for the same CDR3. J is TRDJ1 and V is TRDV1; TRDD3 aligns across 8 bases. The CDR3 totals 26 residues. The V gene's germline CDR1 is TSWWSYY and CDR2 QGS. J gave up 3 bases and V 1 base, and 37 bases lay outside the gene matches. The CDR3 region has the DNA TGTGCTCTTGGGGAACCATACAGGAGGGTTACACCCCGGGAGTATAAGTACTGGGGGTCGCCCGATAAACTCATCTTT. Translation: CALGEPYRRVTPREYKYWGSPDKLIF.

This clone was observed a handful of times. At one boundary the junction diverges from the germline segment, which might be a read error. The rearrangement links TRDV1 to TRDJ1; D is unclear. Matching the DNA to germline supplied the J gene, which TCRdb does not give. Per germline, CDR1 TSWWSYY and CDR2 QGS. The CDR3 consists of 19 residues. The CDR3 coding sequence is TGTGCTCTTTGGGAACTACAGATCCCCCTGACCCCGAGCATCGATAAACTCATCTTT. This gives the protein CALWELQIPLTPSIDKLIF.

This clone was seen a few times. With only one base between it and a far larger clone, this is likely a read error. This CDR3 is also generated by other DNA sequences in the sample. The rearrangement uses TRDV1 and TRDJ2; 7 positions match TRDD3. No J segment appears in TCRdb, so it was assigned here by matching the sequence to germline. Looked up from germline, CDR1 is TSWWSYY and CDR2 is QGS. After removal of 8 bases from V and 0 bases from J, the junction contained 36 bases not matched to a gene. This CDR3 contains 25 residues. CDR3 in amino acids: CALTRGDNYAWNYWGVPALTAQLFF. The CDR3 bases are TGTGCTCTTACCCGGGGGGACAACTACGCTTGGAATTACTGGGGAGTCCCAGCTTTGACAGCACAACTCTTCTTT.

This clone was detected only a few times. A read error likely explains why the TCRdb protein, taken from a much larger clone, differs from this DNA's translation at residue 12; the protein shown is translated from the DNA. V usage is TRDV2 and J usage is TRDJ1; 13 bases agree with TRDD3. TCRdb is silent on the J gene; assignment here came from matching the DNA to germline. The CDR3 length is 21 residues. J gave up 0 bases and V 3 bases, and 18 bases lay outside the gene matches. The germline gives CDR1 GEAIGNYY, CDR2 EKD. CDR3 in amino acids: CACDPVLGDTREQSYTDKLIF. CDR3 nucleotides: TGTGCCTGTGACCCTGTACTGGGGGATACGCGCGAACAATCTTACACCGATAAACTCATCTTT.

Concerning this clone itself: The TCRdb protein comes from a much larger clone and disagrees with this DNA's translation at residue 16, likely due to a read error; the protein given here is derived from the DNA. The chain couples TRDV2 to TRDJ1, with 13 bases lining up with TRDD3. The CDR3 contains 19 residues. CDR1 GEAIGNYY and CDR2 EKD come from the germline V gene. Written as DNA, the CDR3 is TGTGCCTGTGACACCAAACTGGGGGATACGCCCCCTTACACCGATGAACTCATCTTT. It yields the protein CACDTKLGDTPPYTDELIF.

As to this clone: TCRdb lists the protein of a much larger clone for this DNA, which differs at residue 4, so this is likely a read error; the protein given here is translated from the DNA itself. This CDR3 is also generated by other DNA sequences in the sample. J is TRDJ1 and V is TRDV2; perhaps TRDD3 as D (5 bases). The germline V and J ends were trimmed by 5 bases and 1 base, with 13 bases remaining between them. This CDR3 spans 14 amino acids. The germline gives CDR1 GEAIGNYY, CDR2 EKD. The CDR3 DNA is TGTGCCTGTGGCTCGCTGGGACTCACCGATAAACTCATCTTT. Translated: CACGSLGLTDKLIF.

This clone has a handful of counts. The translation of this DNA and the TCRdb protein of a much larger clone differ at residue 4, probably owing to a read error; the protein shown here is translated from the DNA. The chain links TRDV2 to TRDJ2, with 7 bases matching TRDD3. This CDR3 spans 13 amino acids. Germline CDR1 reads GEAIGNYY; CDR2 reads EKD. The ends lost 6 bases at V and 4 bases at J; junction bases unmatched: 4. DNA of the CDR3: TGTGCCTGTAATTACTGGGGGACAGCACAACTCTTCTTT. Its translation: CACNYWGTAQLFF.

This clone was detected many times. J is TRDJ1 and V is TRDV1; 13 nucleotides align to TRDD3. CDR1 and CDR2 from the germline V gene are TSWWSYY and QGS. Trimming cost V 1 base and J 4 bases; bases outside gene matches: 9. The CDR3 is made up of 18 amino acids. The CDR3 spells CALGEPIPTGGYGDKLIF. Written as DNA, the CDR3 is TGTGCTCTTGGGGAACCAATTCCTACTGGGGGATACGGCGATAAACTCATCTTT.

The table lists this clone with many counts. Translating this DNA gives a protein that differs at residue 13 from the TCRdb one, which belongs to a much larger clone; a read error is likely, and the protein shown is this translation. This chain joins TRDV1 and TRDJ1, with 9 nucleotides matching TRDD2. Germline lookup yields CDR1 TSWWSYY and CDR2 QGS. The ends lost 2 bases at V and 0 bases at J; junction bases unmatched: 19. The CDR3 covers 21 residues. This chain's CDR3 is CALGEKAFLHLVPLHTDKLIF. CDR3 in DNA: TGTGCTCTTGGGGAAAAGGCCTTCCTACACCTAGTACCCCTTCACACCGATAAACTCATCTTT.

About this clone: TCRdb records a much larger clone's protein for this DNA, with a difference at residue 3 that likely arises from a read error; the protein given is the translation of the DNA. Other DNA sequences in the same sample also yield this CDR3. The V call is TRDV3, the J call TRDJ1; no clear D. The germline V and J ends were trimmed by 5 bases and 1 base, with 17 bases remaining between them. Germline lookup yields CDR1 TVYSNPD and CDR2 GDNSRS (reference sequence). CDR3 size: 14 residues. The CDR3 region has the DNA TGTGCCCTTGGGACGCTAAGAGTCACCGATAAACTCATCTTT. This gives the protein CALGTLRVTDKLIF.

A word on this clone: TCRdb shows a much larger clone's protein in place of this DNA's translation, and the two differ at residue 4, likely through a read error; the protein shown is translated from the DNA. This chain joins TRDV1 and TRDJ1, with a possible D match to TRDD3 (6 bases). Matching the DNA to germline supplied the J gene, which TCRdb does not give. CDR3 length: 22 amino acids. Trimming took 7 bases from V and 7 from J, leaving 43 bases between them. The germline V gene has CDR1 TSWWSYY and CDR2 QGS. The CDR3 DNA follows: TGTGCTCTTGAGAGATCCCCACCTAGGACTTTCTCTACTGGGATATCCCAGGGTAAACTCATCTTT. Its translation: CALERSPPRTFSTGISQGKLIF.

This clone was counted only a few times. TCRdb attributes to this sequence the protein of a much larger clone, which differs from the DNA translation at residue 11; a read error is likely, and the protein displayed is translated from the DNA. The gene calls are TRDV2 and TRDJ1, with D possibly matching TRDD2 (7 bases). TCRdb records no J gene; here it was assigned by comparing the DNA to germline. V was cut by 5 bases and J by 1 base, with 40 bases left in between. From germline, CDR1 is GEAIGNYY and CDR2 EKD. The CDR3 sequence is 23 residues long. The CDR3 DNA reads as TGTGCCTGTGGCAAACACTTCCTAATGAGGGAGATACGCTCCCGGGGTTGCACCGATAAACTCATCTTT. Residues: CACGKHFLMREIRSRGCTDKLIF.

For this clone: The TCRdb record carries a much larger clone's protein, which differs from this DNA's translation at residue 7; a read error is the likely cause, and the protein listed here is the DNA translation. The V gene is TRDV2, the J gene TRDJ1; D might be TRDD3 (6 bases). No J gene was available from TCRdb, and it was assigned here by a germline match of the DNA. Trimming pared 3 bases from V and 3 bases from J, leaving 7 bases between. The length of the CDR3 is 12 residues. Germline assignment: CDR1 GEAIGNYY and CDR2 EKD. DNA for the CDR3: TGTGCCTGTGACTGGGGGGCCGATAAACTCATCTTT. Its protein product is CACDWGADKLIF.

This clone showed up just a few times. Translating this DNA gives a protein that differs at residue 13 from the TCRdb one, which belongs to a much larger clone; a read error is likely, and the protein shown is this translation. The rearrangement links TRDV2 to TRDJ3, with 13 bases that match TRDD3. TCRdb leaves out the J gene; it was filled in here by matching the DNA to germline. The CDR3 extends over 19 amino acids. Germline CDR1 is GEAIGNYY and CDR2 is EKD. The CDR3 nucleotides read TGTGCCTGTGACACCAGTACTGGGGGATACGCCTGGGGCACCCGACAGATGTTTTTC. Translated: CACDTSTGGYAWGTRQMFF.

Remarks on this clone: A far larger clone is off by one base, so a read error is likely. Other nucleotide sequences from this sample produce the same CDR3. V usage is TRDV1 and J usage is TRDJ1; D gene unclear. No J gene was available from TCRdb, and it was assigned here by a germline match of the DNA. V lost 0 bases, J lost 9 bases, and 14 bases lay in between. Germline CDR1 is TSWWSYY and CDR2 is QGS. The CDR3 consists of 14 residues. CDR3 residues: CALGELAPERELIF. In nucleotides, the CDR3 is TGTGCTCTTGGGGAACTGGCTCCCGAGCGGGAACTCATCTTT.

This clone has a handful of counts. A far larger clone is a single base away, which makes a read error likely. This specimen includes other DNA sequences encoding the same CDR3. The rearrangement joins TRDV1 to TRDJ1; D remains unclear. Matching the DNA to germline supplied the J gene, which TCRdb does not give. The CDR3 contains 19 residues. The germline V gene encodes CDR1 TSWWSYY and CDR2 QGS. Trimming took 6 bases from V and 0 from J, leaving 26 bases between them. CDR3 sequence (DNA): TGTGCTCTTGGAGAAGTTCCCATTCGACTCCCTATTCACACCGATAAACTCATCTTT. It encodes CALGEVPIRLPIHTDKLIF.

This clone was observed a few times. A read error likely explains why the TCRdb protein, taken from a much larger clone, differs from this DNA's translation at residue 4; the protein shown is translated from the DNA. The rearrangement links TRDV1 to TRDJ1; D ambiguous. Germline lookup yields CDR1 TSWWSYY and CDR2 QGS. The CDR3 totals 15 residues. CDR3 protein: CALVELRRNTDKLIF. The CDR3 DNA reads as TGTGCTCTTGTGGAACTTCGACGAAACACCGATAAACTCATCTTT.

Turning to this clone: TCRdb shows a much larger clone's protein in place of this DNA's translation, and the two differ at residue 12, likely through a read error; the protein shown is translated from the DNA. This chain links TRDV1 with TRDJ1, with 11 bases identical to TRDD3. J was trimmed by 0 bases and V by 1 base; bases with no gene match: 19. The CDR3 length is 22 residues. Germline CDR1 and CDR2: TSWWSYY and QGS. The CDR3: CALGERSYWGISPPPYTDKLIF. Written as DNA, the CDR3 is TGTGCTCTTGGGGAACGTAGTTACTGGGGGATAAGCCCTCCGCCGTACACCGATAAACTCATCTTT.

In this sample, this clone turned up a few times. The protein given by TCRdb reflects a much larger clone and differs at residue 10 from this DNA's translation, likely from a read error; the protein shown is the DNA's translation. This chain joins TRDV1 and TRDJ1; the match to TRDD3 covers 11 bases. The trim removed 3 bases at V and 0 bases at J, leaving 21 bases unmatched. Germline V gene lookup returns CDR1 TSWWSYY and CDR2 QGS. There are 22 residues in the CDR3. CDR3: CALGEPEASHWGIKGYTDKLIF. The CDR3 coding sequence is TGTGCTCTTGGGGAGCCCGAAGCCTCGCACTGGGGGATAAAAGGGTACACCGATAAACTCATCTTT.

As to this clone: The mismatch at residue 11 between this DNA's translation and the TCRdb protein of a much larger clone likely reflects a read error; the protein shown is translated from the DNA. Written as DNA, the CDR3 is TGTGCTCTTGGGGGGGGAGACGGGTACTGGAGGATACAACTCATCTTT. It translates to CALGGGDGYWRIQLIF. V usage is TRDV1 and J usage is TRDJ1; maybe TRDD3 (6 bases). The length of the CDR3 is 16 residues. Trimming stripped 4 bases from V and 9 bases from J, with 24 bases between. The germline V gene has CDR1 TSWWSYY and CDR2 QGS.

A few counts support this clone. Translating this DNA gives a protein that differs at residue 9 from the TCRdb one, which belongs to a much larger clone; a read error is likely, and the protein shown is this translation. The chain combines TRDV2 with TRDJ1; 11 nucleotides line up with TRDD3. No J gene was available from TCRdb, and it was assigned here by a germline match of the DNA. CDR1 is GEAIGNYY and CDR2 is EKD in the germline V gene. This CDR3 contains 23 residues. The V and J ends lost 0 bases and 7 bases, in that order; junction bases with no gene match: 30. CDR3 residues: CACDTAPACGVGDTTYLPGKLIF. The CDR3 bases are TGTGCCTGTGACACCGCCCCGGCATGTGGAGTGGGGGATACGACCTACCTACCTGGTAAACTCATCTTT.

With regard to this clone: This likely came from a read error, as a far larger clone is one base away. Within the sample, other DNA sequences also encode this same CDR3. The DNA for the CDR3 is TGTGCTCTTGGGGATCGGAGAGCTGGGGGATACGAGTTGTACACCGATAAACTCATCTTT. Translation: CALGDRRAGGYELYTDKLIF. This sequence joins TRDV1 and TRDJ1; 12 bases line up with TRDD3. As TCRdb names no J gene, one was assigned here on the basis of a DNA match to germline. The CDR3 has 20 amino acids. CDR1 TSWWSYY and CDR2 QGS come from the germline V gene. After removal of 3 bases from V and 0 bases from J, the junction contained 14 bases not matched to a gene.